The next 7 T cell receptor beta chains were all read from a single sample in a study of OX40 agonist ivuxolimab in advanced cancers. Data came from immunoSEQ multiplex PCR; TCRdb stores just in-frame clones and leaves some out. The sample carries around 60,000 clones, about 91% recorded once. This specimen consisted of CD4+ or CD8+ T cells sorted from blood, obtained in a trial of the OX40 agonist ivuxolimab. The receptors derive from an adult with an advanced solid tumor such as melanoma, head and neck, liver or kidney cancer.

J is TRBJ2-1 and V is TRBV19, with TRBD1 as a possible D gene (6 bases). There are 13 residues in the CDR3. Trimming left V 4 bases short and J 4 bases short, with 8 bases between. Germline V gene lookup returns CDR1 LNHDA and CDR2 SQIVND (reference sequence). The CDR3 is CASSTDRYNEQFF. CDR3 bases: TGTGCCAGTAGTACCGACAGGTACAATGAGCAGTTCTTC.

This chain connects TRBV27 to TRBJ1-1; TRBD1 is a possible D gene (5 bases). V lost 4 bases to trimming and J lost 5 bases, with 11 bases between them. Looked up from germline, CDR1 is MNHEY and CDR2 is SMNVEV (reference sequence). The CDR3 is made up of 13 amino acids. The CDR3 DNA reads as TGTGCCAGCAGTTCTTACGGACATACTGAAGCTTTCTTT. It codes for CASSSYGHTEAFF.

The chain is built from TRBV10-2 and TRBJ1-4; TRBD1 matches 8 bases. Trimming took 2 bases from V and 7 from J; bases not matched to a gene: 3. The CDR3 extends over 14 amino acids. Germline V gene lookup returns CDR1 WSHSY and CDR2 SAAADI. For the CDR3, the DNA is TGCGCCAGCAGTGAGGGACAGGGCGGTGAAAAACTGTTTTTT. Amino acid sequence: CASSEGQGGEKLFF.

The chain links TRBV28 to TRBJ2-7; TRBD1 matches 9 bases. Germline CDR1 and CDR2: MDHEN and SYDVKM. The trim removed 3 bases at V and 4 bases at J, leaving 4 bases unmatched. The CDR3 covers 14 residues. DNA for the CDR3: TGTGCCAGCAGTTTGCCCGGACAGGGGTACGAGCAGTACTTC. This encodes CASSLPGQGYEQYF. The full variable domain, with the rest looked up from reference TRBV28 and TRBJ2-7, is DVKVTQSSRYLVKRTGEKVFLECVQDMDHENMFWYRQDPGLGLRLIYFSYDVKMKEKGDIPEGYSVSREKKERFSLILESASTNQTSMYLCASSLPGQGYEQYFGPGTRLTVT.

The V and J genes are TRBV6-5 and TRBJ2-1; D gene uncertain. V lost 0 bases to trimming and J lost 6 bases, with 6 bases between them. This CDR3 contains 13 residues. CDR1 is MNHEY and CDR2 is SVGAGI in the germline V gene. CDR3 in amino acids: CASSYSTSNEQFF. In DNA, the CDR3 is TGTGCCAGCAGTTACTCGACAAGCAATGAGCAGTTCTTC.

The chain recombines TRBV30 with TRBJ2-7; 8 bases line up with TRBD1. The V and J ends lost 6 bases and 3 bases, in that order; junction bases with no gene match: 7. Germline CDR1 is GTSNPN and CDR2 is SVGIG (reference sequence). This CDR3 has 13 residues. This chain's CDR3 is CACNTGGGYEQYF. In DNA, the CDR3 is TGTGCCTGCAATACAGGGGGAGGCTACGAGCAGTACTTC.

This clone showed up just once. V and J are TRBV4-1 and TRBJ2-1; possibly TRBD2 for D (6 bases). Germline V lookup: CDR1 MGHRA, CDR2 YSYEKL. This CDR3 has 12 amino acids. The V end lost 3 bases, the J end lost 6 bases, and 6 bases lay between the germline ends. CDR3 bases: TGCGCCAGCAGCCAGGAGGGCAATGAGCAGTTCTTC. Translating gives CASSQEGNEQFF.